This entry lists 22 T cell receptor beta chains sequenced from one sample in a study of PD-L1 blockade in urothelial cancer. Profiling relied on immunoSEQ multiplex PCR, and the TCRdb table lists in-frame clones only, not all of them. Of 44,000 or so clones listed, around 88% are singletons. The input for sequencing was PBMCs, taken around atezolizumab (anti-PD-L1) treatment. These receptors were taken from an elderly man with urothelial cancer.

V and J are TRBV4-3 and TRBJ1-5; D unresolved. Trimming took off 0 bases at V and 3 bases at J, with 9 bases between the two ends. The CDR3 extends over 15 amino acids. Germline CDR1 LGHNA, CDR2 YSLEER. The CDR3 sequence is CASSQERGDNQPQHF. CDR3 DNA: TGCGCCAGCAGCCAAGAGCGAGGTGACAATCAGCCCCAGCATTTT.

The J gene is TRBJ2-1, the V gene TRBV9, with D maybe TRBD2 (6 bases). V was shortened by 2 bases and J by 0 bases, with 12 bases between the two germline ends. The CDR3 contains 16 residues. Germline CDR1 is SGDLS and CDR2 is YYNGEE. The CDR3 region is CASSVLGTASYNEQFF. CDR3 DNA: TGTGCCAGCAGCGTTTTGGGGACTGCCTCCTACAATGAGCAGTTCTTC.

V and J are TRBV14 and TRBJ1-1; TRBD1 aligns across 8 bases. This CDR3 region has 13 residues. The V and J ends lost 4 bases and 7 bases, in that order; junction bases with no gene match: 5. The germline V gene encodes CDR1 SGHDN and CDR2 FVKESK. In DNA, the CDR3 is TGTGCCAGCAGCCGCAGGGGGCTTAGTGAAGCTTTCTTT. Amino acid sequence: CASSRRGLSEAFF.

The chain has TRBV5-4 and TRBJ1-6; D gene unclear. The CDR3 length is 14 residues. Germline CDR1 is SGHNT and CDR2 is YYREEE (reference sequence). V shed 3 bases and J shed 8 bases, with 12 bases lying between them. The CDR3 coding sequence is TGTGCCAGCAGCTCGGTCGGGCGGGATTCACCCCTCCACTTT. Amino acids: CASSSVGRDSPLHF.

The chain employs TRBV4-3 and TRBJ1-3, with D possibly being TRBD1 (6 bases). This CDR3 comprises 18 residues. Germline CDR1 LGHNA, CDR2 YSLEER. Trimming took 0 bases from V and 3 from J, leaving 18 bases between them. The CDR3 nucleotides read TGCGCCAGCAGCCAAGATTACGGTACCGGGACATTTGGAAACACCATATATTTT. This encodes CASSQDYGTGTFGNTIYF.

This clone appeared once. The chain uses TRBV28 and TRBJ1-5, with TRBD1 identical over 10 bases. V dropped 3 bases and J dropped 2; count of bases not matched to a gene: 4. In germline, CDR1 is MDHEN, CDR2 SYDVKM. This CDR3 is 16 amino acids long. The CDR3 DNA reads TGTGCCAGCAGTTTCCCGGACAGGGGGGGCAATCAGCCCCAGCATTTT. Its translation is CASSFPDRGGNQPQHF.

CDR3 DNA: TGTGCCAGCAGCTTAACGGCGGGCACCGGGGAGCTGTTTTTT. Translating it yields CASSLTAGTGELFF. The chain joins TRBV7-2 to TRBJ2-2; TRBD2 might be the D (5 bases). V dropped 2 bases and J dropped 4 bases, with 8 bases sitting between them. Germline CDR1 is SGHTA and CDR2 is FQGNSA. The CDR3 totals 14 residues.

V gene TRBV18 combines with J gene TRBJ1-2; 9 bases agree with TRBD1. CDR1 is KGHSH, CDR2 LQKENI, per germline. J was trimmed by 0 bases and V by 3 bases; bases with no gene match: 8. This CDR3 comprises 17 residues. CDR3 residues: CASSPTGGYSANYGYTF. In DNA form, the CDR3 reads TGTGCCAGCTCACCGACAGGGGGGTACTCAGCTAACTATGGCTACACCTTC.

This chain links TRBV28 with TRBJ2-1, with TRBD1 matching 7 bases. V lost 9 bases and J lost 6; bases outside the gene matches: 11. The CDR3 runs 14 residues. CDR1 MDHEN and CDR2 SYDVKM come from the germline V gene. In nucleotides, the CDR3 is TGTGCCAGTAAAGACAGGGAAGTCGTCAATGAGCAGTTCTTC. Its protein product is CASKDREVVNEQFF.

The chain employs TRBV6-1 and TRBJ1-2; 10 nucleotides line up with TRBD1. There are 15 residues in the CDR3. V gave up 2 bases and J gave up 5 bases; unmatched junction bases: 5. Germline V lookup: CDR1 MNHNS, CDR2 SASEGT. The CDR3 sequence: CASSEKTGGLYGYTF. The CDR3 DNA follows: TGTGCCAGCAGTGAAAAGACAGGGGGCTTGTATGGCTACACCTTC.

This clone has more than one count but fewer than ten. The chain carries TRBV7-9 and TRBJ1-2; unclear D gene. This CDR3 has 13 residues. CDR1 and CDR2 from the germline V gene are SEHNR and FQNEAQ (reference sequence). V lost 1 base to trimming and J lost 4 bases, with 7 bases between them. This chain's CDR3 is CASSLGPGYGYTF. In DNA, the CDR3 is TGTGCCAGCAGCTTAGGTCCGGGCTATGGCTACACCTTC.

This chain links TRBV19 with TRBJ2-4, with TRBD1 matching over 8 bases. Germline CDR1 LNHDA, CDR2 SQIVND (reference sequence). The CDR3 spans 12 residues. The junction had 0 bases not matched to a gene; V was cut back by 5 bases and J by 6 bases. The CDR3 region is CASSDRGNIQYF. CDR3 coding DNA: TGTGCCAGTAGTGACAGGGGAAACATTCAGTACTTC.

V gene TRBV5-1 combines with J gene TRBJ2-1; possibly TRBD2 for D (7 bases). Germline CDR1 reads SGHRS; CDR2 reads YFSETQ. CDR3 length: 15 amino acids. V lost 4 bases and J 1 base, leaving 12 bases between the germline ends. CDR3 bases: TGCGCCAGCAGCCTAGGGGGGGAATCCTACAATGAGCAGTTCTTC. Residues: CASSLGGESYNEQFF.

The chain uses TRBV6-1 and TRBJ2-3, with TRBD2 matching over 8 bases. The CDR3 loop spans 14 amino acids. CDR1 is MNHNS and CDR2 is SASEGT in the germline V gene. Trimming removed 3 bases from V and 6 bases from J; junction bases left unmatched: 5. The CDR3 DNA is TGTGCCAGCAGTGAGCCGGGAGGGACGGATACGCAGTATTTT. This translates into CASSEPGGTDTQYF.

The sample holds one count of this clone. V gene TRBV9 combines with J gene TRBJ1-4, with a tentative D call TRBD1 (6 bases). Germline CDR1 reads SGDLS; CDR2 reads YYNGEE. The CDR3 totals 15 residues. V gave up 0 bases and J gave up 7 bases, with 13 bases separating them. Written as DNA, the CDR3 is TGTGCCAGCAGCGTAGGGGACACCGGCGGTGAAAAACTGTTTTTT. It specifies CASSVGDTGGEKLFF.

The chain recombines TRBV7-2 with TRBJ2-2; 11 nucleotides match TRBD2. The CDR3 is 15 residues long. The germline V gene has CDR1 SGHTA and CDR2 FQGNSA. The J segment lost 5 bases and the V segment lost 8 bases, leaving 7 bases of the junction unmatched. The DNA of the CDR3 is TGTGCCAGCGAGCCCCGACTAGCGGGAACCGGGGAGCTGTTTTTT. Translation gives CASEPRLAGTGELFF.

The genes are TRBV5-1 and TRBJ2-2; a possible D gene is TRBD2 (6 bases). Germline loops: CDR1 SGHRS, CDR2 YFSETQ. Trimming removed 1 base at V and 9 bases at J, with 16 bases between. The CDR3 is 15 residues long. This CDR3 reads CASSLLPLEGRELFF. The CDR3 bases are TGCGCCAGCAGCTTGCTCCCTTTGGAGGGGAGGGAGCTGTTTTTT.

The CDR3 spells CSVRTQEGNTEAFF. The CDR3 DNA reads TGCAGCGTTAGGACCCAGGAGGGGAACACTGAAGCTTTCTTT. V usage is TRBV29-1 and J usage is TRBJ1-1; no definite D call. In germline, CDR1 is SQVTM, CDR2 ANQGSEA. V lost 5 bases and J 1 base, leaving 14 bases between the germline ends. This CDR3 region has 14 residues.

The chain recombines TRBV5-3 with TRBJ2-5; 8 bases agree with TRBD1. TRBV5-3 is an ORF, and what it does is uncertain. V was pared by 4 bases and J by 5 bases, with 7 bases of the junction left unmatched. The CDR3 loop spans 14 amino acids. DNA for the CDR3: TGTGCCAGAAGCGAGGACAGGGCAGGGGAGACCCAGTACTTC. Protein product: CARSEDRAGETQYF.

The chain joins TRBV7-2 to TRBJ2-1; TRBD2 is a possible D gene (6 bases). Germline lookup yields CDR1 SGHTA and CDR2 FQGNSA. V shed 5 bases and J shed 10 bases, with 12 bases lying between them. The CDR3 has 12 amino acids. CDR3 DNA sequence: TGTGCCAGCAGCCCCCACGCGGGGGAGCAGTTCTTC. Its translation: CASSPHAGEQFF.

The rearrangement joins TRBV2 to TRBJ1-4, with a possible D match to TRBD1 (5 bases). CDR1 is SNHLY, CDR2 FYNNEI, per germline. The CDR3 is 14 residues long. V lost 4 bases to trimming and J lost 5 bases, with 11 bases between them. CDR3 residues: CASSGDLGNEKLFF. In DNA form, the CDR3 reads TGTGCCAGCAGTGGGGACTTGGGCAATGAAAAACTGTTTTTT.

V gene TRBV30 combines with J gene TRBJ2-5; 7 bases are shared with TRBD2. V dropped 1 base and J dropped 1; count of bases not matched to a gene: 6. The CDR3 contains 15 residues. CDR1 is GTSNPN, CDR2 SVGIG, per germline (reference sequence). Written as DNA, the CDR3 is TGTGCCTGGAGTGCCCCTCCGGGGGGCCAAGAGACCCAGTACTTC. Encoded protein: CAWSAPPGGQETQYF.